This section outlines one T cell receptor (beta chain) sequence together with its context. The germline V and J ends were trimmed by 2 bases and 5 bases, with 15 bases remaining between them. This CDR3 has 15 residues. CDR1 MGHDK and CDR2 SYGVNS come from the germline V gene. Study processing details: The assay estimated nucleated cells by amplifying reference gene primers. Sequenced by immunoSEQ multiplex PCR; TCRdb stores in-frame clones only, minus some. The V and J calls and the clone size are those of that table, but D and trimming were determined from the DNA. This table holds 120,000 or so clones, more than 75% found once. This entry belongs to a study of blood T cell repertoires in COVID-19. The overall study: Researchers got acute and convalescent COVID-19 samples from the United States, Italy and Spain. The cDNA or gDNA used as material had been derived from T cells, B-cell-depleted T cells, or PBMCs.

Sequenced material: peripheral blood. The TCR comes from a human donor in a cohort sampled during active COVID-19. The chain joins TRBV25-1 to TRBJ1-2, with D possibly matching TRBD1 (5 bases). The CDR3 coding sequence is TGTGCCAGCAGTGAAACGGCAGGGTCGGTTTATGGCTACACCTTC. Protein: CASSETAGSVYGYTF.